These 27 T cell receptor beta chains were sequenced from one sample in a study of blood T cell repertoires in COVID-19. The table came from immunoSEQ multiplex PCR; TCRdb's copy has only in-frame clones and leaves some out. The sample lists some 250,000 clones, about 82% seen once, with about 12% in the top ten. The sample comprised peripheral blood. The receptors stem from a man older than 75 with acute or convalescent COVID-19.

The CDR3 loop reads CASSTGQGTDTQYF. Here the CDR3 DNA reads TGTGCCAGCAGCACCGGACAGGGCACAGATACGCAGTATTTT. V is TRBV13 and J is TRBJ2-3; 7 bases fit TRBD1. CDR1 and CDR2 from the germline V gene are PRHDT and FYEKMQ (reference sequence). This CDR3 region has 14 residues. V lost 5 bases and J lost 1; bases outside the gene matches: 3.

This clone came up once. The chain recombines TRBV4-3 with TRBJ2-5; 8 bases are shared with TRBD1. The CDR3 runs 15 residues. Germline values: CDR1 LGHNA, CDR2 YSLEER. V was clipped by 0 bases and J by 6 bases; unmatched bases: 6. The CDR3 is CASSQDRGRSQTQYF. The CDR3 nucleotides are TGCGCCAGCAGCCAAGACAGGGGGCGCAGCCAGACCCAGTACTTC.

This chain connects TRBV18 to TRBJ1-5; TRBD1 agrees at 9 bases. Germline CDR1 KGHSH, CDR2 LQKENI. The CDR3 contains 15 residues. V was pared by 4 bases and J by 10 bases, with 11 bases of the junction left unmatched. The CDR3 sequence: CASSLGTGSISPQHF. As DNA, the CDR3 is TGTGCCAGCTCACTAGGGACAGGGTCCATCTCCCCCCAGCATTTT.

The chain is built from TRBV6-5 and TRBJ2-1, with 11 bases matching TRBD2. V was pared by 6 bases and J by 4 bases, with 5 bases of the junction left unmatched. The CDR3 totals 15 residues. CDR1 is MNHEY and CDR2 is SVGAGI in the germline V gene. CDR3 sequence: CASSRTSGPYNEQFF. The CDR3 nucleotides read TGTGCCAGCAGCCGGACTAGCGGGCCGTACAATGAGCAGTTCTTC.

The chain uses TRBV7-3 and TRBJ2-1; D perhaps matches TRBD1 (6 bases). Germline-derived CDR1 and CDR2 are SGHTA and FQGTGA. This CDR3 has 12 amino acids. V was cut by 1 base and J by 10 bases, with 8 bases left in between. CDR3 coding DNA: TGTGCCAGCAGCTTAAGGGGGCGGGAGCAGTTCTTC. Protein: CASSLRGREQFF.

The chain employs TRBV18 and TRBJ1-5; no reliable D call. The V gene lost 3 bases and the J gene lost 2 bases, with 14 bases spanning the gap. Germline lookup yields CDR1 KGHSH and CDR2 LQKENI. CDR3 length: 16 residues. The CDR3 spells CASSPDPVGGNQPQHF. In nucleotides, the CDR3 is TGTGCCAGCTCACCTGACCCGGTCGGGGGCAATCAGCCCCAGCATTTT.

The rearrangement uses TRBV9 and TRBJ2-3; D possibly corresponds to TRBD1 (5 bases). Germline CDR1 SGDLS, CDR2 YYNGEE. V lost 3 bases and J lost 1, with 15 bases in between. The CDR3 is 16 amino acids. DNA for the CDR3: TGTGCCAGCAGCGGATTTACAGGTGCGGGCACAGATACGCAGTATTTT. Translation: CASSGFTGAGTDTQYF. Supplemented by reference TRBV9 and TRBJ2-3, the full variable domain reads DSGVTQTPKHLITATGQRVTLRCSPRSGDLSVYWYQQSLDQGLQFLIQYYNGEERAKGNILERFSAQQFPDLHSELNLSSLELGDSALYFCASSGFTGAGTDTQYFGPGTRLTVL.

The chain carries TRBV4-3 and TRBJ1-2; 7 nucleotides agree with TRBD1. With 1 base clipped from V and 5 bases from J, the junction kept 7 bases outside the gene matches. Germline CDR1 LGHNA, CDR2 YSLEER. The CDR3 spans 15 residues. The CDR3, as DNA: TGCGCCAGCAGCCAAGGGAGGGGGCCAAATTATGGCTACACCTTC. It specifies CASSQGRGPNYGYTF.

This chain uses TRBV28 with TRBJ2-7, with 8 bases identical to TRBD2. The J segment lost 3 bases and the V segment lost 2 bases, leaving 6 bases of the junction unmatched. Germline V gives CDR1 MDHEN, CDR2 SYDVKM. The CDR3 is 15 residues long. In DNA, the CDR3 is TGTGCCAGCAGTTTAGGAGCGGGGGCTTACTACGAGCAGTACTTC. Protein sequence: CASSLGAGAYYEQYF.

This clone came up once. This chain uses TRBV27 with TRBJ2-3; D gene uncertain. Germline-derived CDR1 and CDR2 are MNHEY and SMNVEV (reference sequence). V shed 6 bases and J shed 0 bases, with 7 bases lying between them. The CDR3 is 13 residues long. CDR3 region: CASRPTSTDTQYF. DNA of the CDR3: TGTGCCAGCAGACCGACTAGCACAGATACGCAGTATTTT.

This chain links TRBV28 with TRBJ1-1; weak D call: TRBD1 (6 bases). Germline V CDR1 and CDR2: MDHEN, SYDVKM. V shed 5 bases and J shed 4 bases, with 8 bases lying between them. The CDR3 runs 12 residues. In DNA form, the CDR3 reads TGTGCCAGCAGTCGAGGGGGCACTGAAGCTTTCTTT. Translating it yields CASSRGGTEAFF. The full variable domain, its missing parts supplied by reference TRBV28 and TRBJ1-1, is DVKVTQSSRYLVKRTGEKVFLECVQDMDHENMFWYRQDPGLGLRLIYFSYDVKMKEKGDIPEGYSVSREKKERFSLILESASTNQTSMYLCASSRGGTEAFFGQGTRLTVV.

V gene TRBV10-3 combines with J gene TRBJ2-3; 8 bases fit TRBD1. Trimming removed 3 bases from V and 1 base from J; junction bases left unmatched: 3. The CDR3 runs to 15 residues. Germline values: CDR1 ENHRY, CDR2 SYGVKD. CDR3 loop: CAISDGQGRTDTQYF. The DNA for the CDR3 is TGTGCCATCAGTGATGGACAGGGACGCACAGATACGCAGTATTTT.

The chain is built from TRBV5-5 and TRBJ2-5, with TRBD2 matching 10 bases. Trimming cost V 3 bases and J 2 bases; bases outside gene matches: 1. The CDR3 is 14 residues long. Germline CDR1 SGHKS, CDR2 YYEKEE (reference sequence). CDR3 loop: CASSSGLAQETQYF. For the CDR3, the DNA is TGTGCCAGCAGCTCGGGACTAGCGCAAGAGACCCAGTACTTC. Complete variable domain (other parts from reference TRBV5-5 and TRBJ2-5): DAGVTQSPTHLIKTRGQQVTLRCSPISGHKSVSWYQQVLGQGPQFIFQYYEKEERGRGNFPDRFSARQFPNYSSELNVNALLLGDSALYLCASSSGLAQETQYFGPGTRLLVL.

The V call is TRBV5-1, the J call TRBJ1-1, with a possible D match to TRBD1 (6 bases). This CDR3 has 14 amino acids. CDR1 SGHRS and CDR2 YFSETQ come from the germline V gene. Trimming removed 7 bases at V and 1 base at J, with 14 bases between. CDR3 nucleotides: TGCGCCAGCCGGGGGGCCCCGGCGAACACTGAAGCTTTCTTT. Protein: CASRGAPANTEAFF.

This chain joins TRBV6-4 and TRBJ2-5, with 8 bases matching TRBD2. The germline gives CDR1 MRHNA, CDR2 SNTAGT. V was pared by 3 bases and J by 4 bases, with 7 bases of the junction left unmatched. This CDR3 has 15 residues. In nucleotides, the CDR3 is TGTGCCAGCAGTGAGTCTGGGACTAGAGGAGAGACCCAGTACTTC. Its translation: CASSESGTRGETQYF.

This chain uses TRBV6-5 with TRBJ1-5; the match to TRBD1 covers 12 bases. The J segment lost 6 bases and the V segment lost 6 bases, leaving 6 bases of the junction unmatched. This CDR3 contains 15 residues. CDR1 and CDR2 from the germline V gene are MNHEY and SVGAGI. The CDR3 nucleotides are TGTGCCAGCAGCACCGGGACAGGGGGCGTTCAGCCCCAGCATTTT. Its protein is CASSTGTGGVQPQHF.

J is TRBJ2-5 and V is TRBV11-3, with a tentative D call TRBD1 (5 bases). V was trimmed by 5 bases and J by 5 bases, leaving 15 bases between them. This CDR3 region has 14 residues. Germline lookup yields CDR1 SGHNT and CDR2 YENEEA. The CDR3 DNA is TGTGCCAGCAGCCCATCCGGAGCAGGGGAGACCCAGTACTTC. This codes for CASSPSGAGETQYF.

The chain carries TRBV28 and TRBJ1-1; D is ambiguous. The CDR3 has 16 residues. CDR1 and CDR2 from the germline V gene are MDHEN and SYDVKM. V was pared by 3 bases and J by 0 bases, with 14 bases between. CDR3 residues: CASSLAASMMNTEAFF. In DNA, the CDR3 is TGTGCCAGCAGTTTGGCGGCTTCGATGATGAACACTGAAGCTTTCTTT.

The rearrangement joins TRBV28 to TRBJ2-3; D perhaps matches TRBD2 (5 bases). Germline CDR1 and CDR2: MDHEN and SYDVKM. This CDR3 region has 15 residues. Trimming took off 2 bases at V and 7 bases at J, with 16 bases between the two ends. CDR3 protein: CASSLVSGSRNTQYF. The CDR3 region has the DNA TGTGCCAGCAGTTTAGTGTCGGGGTCGCGAAATACGCAGTATTTT.

The genes are TRBV5-4 and TRBJ1-4; maybe TRBD1 (6 bases). The germline gives CDR1 SGHNT, CDR2 YYREEE (reference sequence). The germline V and J ends were trimmed by 3 bases and 3 bases, with 15 bases remaining between them. This CDR3 region has 16 residues. The CDR3 nucleotides are TGTGCCAGCAGCTCGGGGGGGAGGACAGCTAATGAAAAACTGTTTTTT. Protein sequence: CASSSGGRTANEKLFF. The complete variable domain, with remaining parts taken from reference TRBV5-4 and TRBJ1-4, reads ETGVTQSPTHLIKTRGQQVTLRCSSQSGHNTVSWYQQALGQGPQFIFQYYREEENGRGNFPPRFSGLQFPNYSSELNVNALELDDSALYLCASSSGGRTANEKLFFGSGTQLSVL.

This clone occurred once. This CDR3 is CASSSRDRVLNYEQFF. CDR3 nucleotides: TGTGCCAGCAGCTCCCGGGACAGGGTTTTGAACTATGAGCAGTTCTTC. The chain recombines TRBV11-1 with TRBJ2-1; TRBD1 aligns across 9 bases. There are 16 residues in the CDR3. Germline trimming cut 4 bases from V and 8 bases from J; bases unmatched to any gene: 12. Germline V gene lookup returns CDR1 SGHAT and CDR2 FQDESV (reference sequence). Complete variable domain (other parts from reference TRBV11-1 and TRBJ2-1): EAEVAQSPRYKITEKSQAVAFWCDPISGHATLYWYRQILGQGPELLVQFQDESVVDDSQLPKDRFSAERLKGVDSTLKIQPAELGDSAMYLCASSSRDRVLNYEQFFGPGTRLTVL.

The rearrangement joins TRBV6-2 or TRBV6-3 to TRBJ2-1; D might be TRBD1 (6 bases). This CDR3 spans 16 amino acids. Germline CDR1 reads MNHEY; CDR2 reads SVGEGT. V was clipped by 4 bases and J by 2 bases, with 15 bases between them. DNA for the CDR3: TGTGCCAGCAGTTTGTTTGGGACAAAGGCCTACAATGAGCAGTTCTTC. Translating gives CASSLFGTKAYNEQFF.

The chain has TRBV28 and TRBJ1-5; D not certain. With 8 bases removed from V and 2 bases from J, the gap between germline ends came to 10 bases. The germline gives CDR1 MDHEN, CDR2 SYDVKM. The CDR3 spans 13 residues. The chain's CDR3 is CASLPGGNQPQHF. The CDR3 DNA follows: TGTGCCAGCCTCCCCGGAGGCAATCAGCCCCAGCATTTT.

The rearrangement uses TRBV5-6 and TRBJ1-4, with 10 bases lining up with TRBD1. The CDR3 runs 18 residues. Germline V gene sequence: CDR1 SGHDT, CDR2 YYEEEE. The V segment lost 0 bases and the J segment 0 bases; nucleotides outside the gene matches: 5. CDR3 region: CASSLVGTGAATNEKLFF. DNA for the CDR3: TGTGCCAGCAGCTTGGTGGGGACAGGGGCTGCAACTAATGAAAAACTGTTTTTT.

This chain connects TRBV4-1 to TRBJ2-2; 9 bases are a match to TRBD2. The CDR3 is 17 residues long. From germline, CDR1 is MGHRA and CDR2 YSYEKL. With V trimmed by 4 bases and J by 6 bases, 12 bases remained unmatched. The CDR3 DNA reads TGCGCCAGCAGCCCTTTGGTAGCGGGAGTAGGGCCCGGGGAGCTGTTTTTT. This encodes CASSPLVAGVGPGELFF.

The chain carries TRBV7-2 and TRBJ1-2; weak D call: TRBD1 (5 bases). The germline gives CDR1 SGHTA, CDR2 FQGNSA. Trimming cost V 2 bases and J 5 bases, with 12 bases left between them. This CDR3 comprises 14 residues. The CDR3 region is CASSLSAGSYGYTF. As DNA, the CDR3 is TGTGCCAGCAGCTTAAGTGCAGGGTCATATGGCTACACCTTC. Based on the CDR3 plus reference TRBV7-2 and TRBJ1-2, the full variable domain is GAGVSQSPSNKVTEKGKDVELRCDPISGHTALYWYRQSLGQGLEFLIYFQGNSAPDKSGLPSDRFSAERTGGSVSTLTIQRTQQEDSAVYLCASSLSAGSYGYTFGSGTRLTVV.

The chain links TRBV6-5 to TRBJ1-3; D possibly corresponds to TRBD1 (5 bases). This CDR3 spans 14 amino acids. CDR1 and CDR2 from the germline V gene are MNHEY and SVGAGI. Trimming shortened V by 4 bases and J by 7 bases, and 14 bases separated the two germline ends. The chain's CDR3 is CASSFRPQGNTIYF. DNA for the CDR3: TGTGCCAGCAGTTTTCGCCCGCAGGGCAACACCATATATTTT.